This T cell receptor (beta chain) was found in a study of glioma-infiltrating T cells after dendritic cell vaccination. TCRdb keeps only in-frame clones here, not all; method: immunoSEQ multiplex PCR. Of some 90,000 clones in the sample, about 81% were seen once. Sample time point: after dendritic cell vaccination, including at tumor progression/relapse. The CDR3 spans 15 residues. Germline V gives CDR1 SGHAT, CDR2 FQNNGV. The V and J ends lost 5 bases and 0 bases respectively, with 10 bases between them. V gene TRBV11-2 combines with J gene TRBJ1-4; D is unclear. The sample consisted of blood, taken after dendritic cell vaccination. The receptor was isolated from a human donor with glioblastoma. The CDR3 sequence is CASSAPGSTNEKLFF. The CDR3 DNA sequence: TGTGCCAGCAGCGCCCCAGGTTCAACTAATGAAAAACTGTTTTTT. Filled out from reference TRBV11-2 and TRBJ1-4, the complete variable domain reads EAGVAQSPRYKIIEKRQSVAFWCNPISGHATLYWYQQILGQGPKLLIQFQNNGVVDDSQLPKDRFSAERLKGVDSTLKIQPAKLEDSAVYLCASSAPGSTNEKLFFGSGTQLSVL.